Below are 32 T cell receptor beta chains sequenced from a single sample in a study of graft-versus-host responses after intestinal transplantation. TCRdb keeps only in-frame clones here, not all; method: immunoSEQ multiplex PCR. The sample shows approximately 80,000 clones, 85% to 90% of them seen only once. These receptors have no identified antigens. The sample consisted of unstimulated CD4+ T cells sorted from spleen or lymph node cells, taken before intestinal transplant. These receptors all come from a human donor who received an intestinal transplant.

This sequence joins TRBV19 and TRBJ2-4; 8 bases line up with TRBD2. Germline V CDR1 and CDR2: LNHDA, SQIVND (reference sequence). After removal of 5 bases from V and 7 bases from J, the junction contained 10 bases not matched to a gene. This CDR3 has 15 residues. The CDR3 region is CASSPAGGGGNIQYF. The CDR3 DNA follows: TGTGCCAGTAGTCCCGCCGGGGGGGGCGGGAACATTCAGTACTTC.

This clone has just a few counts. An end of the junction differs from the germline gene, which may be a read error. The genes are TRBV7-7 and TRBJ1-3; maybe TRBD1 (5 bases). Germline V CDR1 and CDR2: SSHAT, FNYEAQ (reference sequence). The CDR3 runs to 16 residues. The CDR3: CASSPGTGAWGNTIYF. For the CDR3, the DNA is TGTGCTAGCAGCCCAGGCACTGGGGCTTGGGGAAACACCATATATTTT.

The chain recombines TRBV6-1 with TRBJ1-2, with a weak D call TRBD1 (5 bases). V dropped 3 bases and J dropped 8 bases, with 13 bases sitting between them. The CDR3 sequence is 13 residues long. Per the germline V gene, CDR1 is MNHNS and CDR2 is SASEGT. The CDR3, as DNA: TGTGCCAGCAGTGAGGAGCAGGGTGGCGGCTACACCTTC. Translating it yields CASSEEQGGGYTF.

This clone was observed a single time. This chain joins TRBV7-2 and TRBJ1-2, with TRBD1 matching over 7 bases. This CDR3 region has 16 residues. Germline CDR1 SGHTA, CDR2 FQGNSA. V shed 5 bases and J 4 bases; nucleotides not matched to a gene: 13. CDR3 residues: CASSPRGTANAYGYTF. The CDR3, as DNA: TGTGCCAGCAGCCCCAGAGGGACAGCCAATGCCTATGGCTACACCTTC.

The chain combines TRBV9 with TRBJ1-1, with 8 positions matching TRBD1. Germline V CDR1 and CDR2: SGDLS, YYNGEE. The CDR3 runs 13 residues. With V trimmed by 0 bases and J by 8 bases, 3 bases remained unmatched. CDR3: CASSVATGGEAFF. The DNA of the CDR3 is TGTGCCAGCAGCGTAGCTACAGGGGGGGAAGCTTTCTTT.

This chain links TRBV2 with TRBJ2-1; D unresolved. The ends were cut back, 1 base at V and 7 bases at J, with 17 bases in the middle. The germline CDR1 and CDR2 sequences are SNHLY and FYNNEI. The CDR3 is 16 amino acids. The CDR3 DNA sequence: TGTGCCAGCAGTGAAGTCGTGACACCCAACTGGAATGAGCAGTTCTTC. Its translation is CASSEVVTPNWNEQFF.

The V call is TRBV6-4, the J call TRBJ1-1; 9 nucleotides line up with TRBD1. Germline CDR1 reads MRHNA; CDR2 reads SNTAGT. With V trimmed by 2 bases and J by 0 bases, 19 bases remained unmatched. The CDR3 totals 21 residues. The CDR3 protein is CASSDEWDGYRGPDMNTEAFF. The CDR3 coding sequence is TGTGCCAGCAGTGACGAGTGGGATGGGTACAGGGGGCCAGATATGAACACTGAAGCTTTCTTT.

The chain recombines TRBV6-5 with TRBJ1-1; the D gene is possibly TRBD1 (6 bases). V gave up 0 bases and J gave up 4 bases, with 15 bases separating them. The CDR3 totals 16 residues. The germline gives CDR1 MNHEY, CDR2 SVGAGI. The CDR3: CASSYSIGRGATEAFF. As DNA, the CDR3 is TGTGCCAGCAGTTACTCGATAGGGAGGGGGGCCACTGAAGCTTTCTTT.

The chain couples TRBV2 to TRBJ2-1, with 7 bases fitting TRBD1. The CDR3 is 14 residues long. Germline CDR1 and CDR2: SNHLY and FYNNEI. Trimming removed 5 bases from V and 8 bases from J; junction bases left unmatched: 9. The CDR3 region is CASSRQGKVDEQFF. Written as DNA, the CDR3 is TGTGCCAGCAGTCGACAGGGTAAGGTCGATGAGCAGTTCTTC.

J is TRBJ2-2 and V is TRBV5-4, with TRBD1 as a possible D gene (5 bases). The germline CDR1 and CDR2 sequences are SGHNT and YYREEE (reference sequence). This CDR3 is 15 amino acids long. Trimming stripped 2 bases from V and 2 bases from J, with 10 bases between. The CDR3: CASSFGAPNTGELFF. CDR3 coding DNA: TGTGCCAGCAGCTTTGGGGCCCCTAACACCGGGGAGCTGTTTTTT. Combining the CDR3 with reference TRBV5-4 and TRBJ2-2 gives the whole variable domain ETGVTQSPTHLIKTRGQQVTLRCSSQSGHNTVSWYQQALGQGPQFIFQYYREEENGRGNFPPRFSGLQFPNYSSELNVNALELDDSALYLCASSFGAPNTGELFFGEGSRLTVL.

CDR3 residues: CASRSGTGDNEQFF. The CDR3 DNA is TGTGCCAGCAGATCCGGGACAGGGGACAATGAGCAGTTCTTC. V usage is TRBV2 and J usage is TRBJ2-1, with TRBD1 matching 10 bases. Looked up from germline, CDR1 is SNHLY and CDR2 is FYNNEI. The CDR3 is 14 residues long. The V segment lost 6 bases and the J segment 5 bases; nucleotides outside the gene matches: 4.

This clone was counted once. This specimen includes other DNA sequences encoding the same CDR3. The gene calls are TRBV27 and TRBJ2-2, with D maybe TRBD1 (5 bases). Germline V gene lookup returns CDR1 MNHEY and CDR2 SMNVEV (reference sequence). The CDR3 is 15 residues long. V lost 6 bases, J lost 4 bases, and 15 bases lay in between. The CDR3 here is CASSSWTSVTGELFF. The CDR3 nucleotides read TGTGCCAGCAGCTCGTGGACAAGTGTCACCGGGGAGCTGTTTTTT.

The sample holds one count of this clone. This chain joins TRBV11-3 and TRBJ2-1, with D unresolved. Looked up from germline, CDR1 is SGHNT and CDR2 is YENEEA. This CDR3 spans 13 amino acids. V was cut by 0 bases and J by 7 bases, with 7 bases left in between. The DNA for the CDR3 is TGTGCCAGCAGCTTAGATCCCGGGAATGAGCAGTTCTTC. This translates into CASSLDPGNEQFF.

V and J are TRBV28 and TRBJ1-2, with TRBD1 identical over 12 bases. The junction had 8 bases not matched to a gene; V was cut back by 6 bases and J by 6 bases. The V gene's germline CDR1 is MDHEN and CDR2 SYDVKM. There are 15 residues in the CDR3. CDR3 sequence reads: CASRESGQGAHGYTF. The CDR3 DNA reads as TGTGCCAGCAGGGAGTCGGGACAGGGGGCTCATGGCTACACCTTC.

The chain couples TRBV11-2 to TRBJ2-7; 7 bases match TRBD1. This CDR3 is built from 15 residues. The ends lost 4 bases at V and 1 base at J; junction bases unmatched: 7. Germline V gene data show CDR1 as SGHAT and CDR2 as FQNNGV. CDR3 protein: CASSSEGTASYEQYF. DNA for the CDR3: TGTGCCAGCAGCTCAGAGGGGACAGCGTCCTACGAGCAGTACTTC. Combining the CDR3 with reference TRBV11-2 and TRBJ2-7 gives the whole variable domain EAGVAQSPRYKIIEKRQSVAFWCNPISGHATLYWYQQILGQGPKLLIQFQNNGVVDDSQLPKDRFSAERLKGVDSTLKIQPAKLEDSAVYLCASSSEGTASYEQYFGPGTRLTVT.

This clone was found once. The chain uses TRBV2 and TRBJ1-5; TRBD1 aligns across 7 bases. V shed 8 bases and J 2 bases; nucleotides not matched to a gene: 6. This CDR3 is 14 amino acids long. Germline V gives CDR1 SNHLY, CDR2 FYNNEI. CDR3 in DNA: TGTGCCAGCGGAGGACAGGTTGGCAATCAGCCCCAGCATTTT. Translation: CASGGQVGNQPQHF.

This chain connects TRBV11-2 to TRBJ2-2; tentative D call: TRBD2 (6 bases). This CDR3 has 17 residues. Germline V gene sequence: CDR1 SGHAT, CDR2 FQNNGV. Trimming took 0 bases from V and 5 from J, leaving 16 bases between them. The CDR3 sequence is CASSLEVVQAGTGELFF. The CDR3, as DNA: TGTGCCAGCAGCTTAGAGGTGGTCCAGGCGGGGACCGGGGAGCTGTTTTTT.

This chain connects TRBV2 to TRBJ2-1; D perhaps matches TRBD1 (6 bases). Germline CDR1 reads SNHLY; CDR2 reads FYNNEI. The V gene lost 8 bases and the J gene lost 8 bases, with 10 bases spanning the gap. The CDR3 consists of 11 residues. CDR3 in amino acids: CASVDRHEQFF. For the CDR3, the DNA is TGTGCCAGCGTAGACAGGCATGAGCAGTTCTTC.

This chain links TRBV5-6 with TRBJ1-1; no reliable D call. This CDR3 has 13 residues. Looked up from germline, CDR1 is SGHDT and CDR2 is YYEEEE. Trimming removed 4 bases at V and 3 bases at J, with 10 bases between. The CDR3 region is CASSGLLHTEAFF. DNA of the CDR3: TGTGCCAGCAGCGGACTCCTGCACACTGAAGCTTTCTTT.

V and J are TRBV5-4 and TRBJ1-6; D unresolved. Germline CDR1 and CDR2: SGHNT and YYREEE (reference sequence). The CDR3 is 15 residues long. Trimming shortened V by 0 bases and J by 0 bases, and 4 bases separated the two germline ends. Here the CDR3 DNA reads TGTGCCAGCAGCTTGGGGAGCTCCTATAATTCACCCCTCCACTTT. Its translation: CASSLGSSYNSPLHF. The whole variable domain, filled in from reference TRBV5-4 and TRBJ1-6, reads ETGVTQSPTHLIKTRGQQVTLRCSSQSGHNTVSWYQQALGQGPQFIFQYYREEENGRGNFPPRFSGLQFPNYSSELNVNALELDDSALYLCASSLGSSYNSPLHFGNGTRLTVT.

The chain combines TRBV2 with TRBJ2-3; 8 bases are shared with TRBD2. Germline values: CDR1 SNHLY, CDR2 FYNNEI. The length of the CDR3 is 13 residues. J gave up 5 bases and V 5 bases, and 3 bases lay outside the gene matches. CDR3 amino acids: CASSSGGGDTQYF. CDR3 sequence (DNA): TGTGCCAGCAGTAGCGGGGGAGGAGATACGCAGTATTTT.

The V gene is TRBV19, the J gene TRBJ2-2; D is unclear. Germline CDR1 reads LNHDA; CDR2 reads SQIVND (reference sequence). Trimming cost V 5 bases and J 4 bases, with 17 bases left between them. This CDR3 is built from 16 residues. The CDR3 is CASSRPAGRITGELFF. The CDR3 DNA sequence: TGTGCCAGTAGTCGCCCTGCAGGAAGGATCACCGGGGAGCTGTTTTTT.

Written as DNA, the CDR3 is TGTGCCAGCAGCATGGGGACTAGCGGAAAAGAGACCCAGTACTTC. Its translation is CASSMGTSGKETQYF. V is TRBV11-2 and J is TRBJ2-5; 11 positions agree with TRBD2. The CDR3 has 15 residues. Germline V gives CDR1 SGHAT, CDR2 FQNNGV. The ends lost 5 bases at V and 3 bases at J; junction bases unmatched: 5. Together with reference TRBV11-2 and TRBJ2-5, the CDR3 gives the full variable domain: EAGVAQSPRYKIIEKRQSVAFWCNPISGHATLYWYQQILGQGPKLLIQFQNNGVVDDSQLPKDRFSAERLKGVDSTLKIQPAKLEDSAVYLCASSMGTSGKETQYFGPGTRLLVL.

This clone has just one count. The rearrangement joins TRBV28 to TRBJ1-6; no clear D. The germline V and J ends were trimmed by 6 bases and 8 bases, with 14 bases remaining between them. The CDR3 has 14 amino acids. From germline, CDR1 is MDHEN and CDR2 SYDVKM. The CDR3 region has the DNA TGTGCCAGCAGCCCGGCAGGTTGGGATTCACCCCTCCACTTT. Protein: CASSPAGWDSPLHF.

Written as DNA, the CDR3 is TGTGCCAGCAGCGACCCTCCCCTAGCGGGAGTGCGGTACAATGAGCAGTTCTTC. Its translation: CASSDPPLAGVRYNEQFF. This chain joins TRBV7-9 and TRBJ2-1; 10 nucleotides match TRBD2. V gave up 5 bases and J gave up 4 bases; unmatched junction bases: 14. The CDR3 sequence is 18 residues long. CDR1 is SEHNR and CDR2 is FQNEAQ in the germline V gene (reference sequence).

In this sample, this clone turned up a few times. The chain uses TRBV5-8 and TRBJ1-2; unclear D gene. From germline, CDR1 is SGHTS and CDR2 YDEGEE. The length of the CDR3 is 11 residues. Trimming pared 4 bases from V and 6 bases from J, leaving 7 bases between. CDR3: CASSRQDGYTF. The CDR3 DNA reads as TGTGCCAGCAGCCGGCAGGATGGCTACACCTTC. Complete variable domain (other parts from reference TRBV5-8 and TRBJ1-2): EAGVTQSPTHLIKTRGQQATLRCSPISGHTSVYWYQQALGLGLQFLLWYDEGEERNRGNFPPRFSGRQFPNYSSELNVNALELEDSALYLCASSRQDGYTFGSGTRLTVV.

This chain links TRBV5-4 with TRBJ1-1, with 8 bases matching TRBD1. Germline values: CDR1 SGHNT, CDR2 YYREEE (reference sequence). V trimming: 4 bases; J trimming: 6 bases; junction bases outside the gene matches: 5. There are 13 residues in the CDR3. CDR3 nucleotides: TGTGCCAGCAGCCTCGACAGGGGCGCTGAAGCTTTCTTT. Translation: CASSLDRGAEAFF.

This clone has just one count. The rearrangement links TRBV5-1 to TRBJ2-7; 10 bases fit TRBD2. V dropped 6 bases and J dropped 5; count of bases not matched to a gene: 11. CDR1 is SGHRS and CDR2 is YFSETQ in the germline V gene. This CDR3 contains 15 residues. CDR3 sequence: CASTPGLAIPHEQYF. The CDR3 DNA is TGCGCCAGCACCCCGGGACTAGCGATTCCCCACGAGCAGTACTTC.

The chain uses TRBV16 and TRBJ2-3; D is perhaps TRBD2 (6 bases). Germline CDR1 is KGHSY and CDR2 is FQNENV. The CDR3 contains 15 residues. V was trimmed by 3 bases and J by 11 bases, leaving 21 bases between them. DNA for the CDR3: TGTGCCAGCAGCCACTCGGGCAGGACTACTCAGGGGCAGTATTTT. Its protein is CASSHSGRTTQGQYF. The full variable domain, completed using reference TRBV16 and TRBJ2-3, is GEEVAQTPKHLVRGEGQKAKLYCAPIKGHSYVFWYQQVLKNEFKFLISFQNENVFDETGMPKERFSAKCLPNSPCSLEIQATKLEDSAVYFCASSHSGRTTQGQYFGPGTRLTVL.

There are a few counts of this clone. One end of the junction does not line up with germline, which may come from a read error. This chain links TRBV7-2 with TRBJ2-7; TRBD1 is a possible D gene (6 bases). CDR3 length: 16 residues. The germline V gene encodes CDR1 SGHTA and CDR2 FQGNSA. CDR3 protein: CASSLAGNREGYEQYF. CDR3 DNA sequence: TGTGCCAGCAGCCTAGCAGGCAACAGGGAAGGCTACGAGCAGTACTTC.

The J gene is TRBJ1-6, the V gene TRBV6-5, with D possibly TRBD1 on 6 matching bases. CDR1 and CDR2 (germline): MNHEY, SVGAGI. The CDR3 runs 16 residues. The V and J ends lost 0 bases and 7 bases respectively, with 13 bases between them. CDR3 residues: CASSYSSLGQNSPLHF. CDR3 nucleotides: TGTGCCAGCAGTTACTCGAGTCTCGGACAGAATTCACCCCTCCACTTT.

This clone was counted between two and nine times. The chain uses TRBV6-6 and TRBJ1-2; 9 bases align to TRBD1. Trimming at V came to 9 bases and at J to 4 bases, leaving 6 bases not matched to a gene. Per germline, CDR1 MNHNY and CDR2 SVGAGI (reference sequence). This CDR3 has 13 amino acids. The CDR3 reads CASSDRGGYGYTF. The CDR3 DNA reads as TGTGCCAGTTCGGACAGGGGTGGCTATGGCTACACCTTC.